The present TCR beta chain was sequenced within a study of blood T cells in healthy people across ages. General study results and limits: In the absence of known donor CMV status, changes in expanded clonotypes were possibly confounded. Naive CD4+ cells and diversity were both higher in long-lived donors than in aged donors.

Germline V gene data show CDR1 as SGHAT and CDR2 as FQDESV (reference sequence). V lost 3 bases, J lost 11 bases, and 11 bases stayed unmatched. The CDR3 extends over 15 amino acids. A J-beta primer mix and a sample-barcoded 5' primer were used in a second PCR of roughly 6 to 11 cycles. Each cDNA molecule received a tag from a template-switch adaptor that had 12 random nucleotides. TCRdb used MiXCR to reprocess the 5' RACE reads, holding one entry per CDR3 protein. Of 550,000 to 650,000 distinct CDR3 sequences in the sample, approximately 30% were seen once. Extraction yielded at least 6 micrograms of total RNA per sample. This clonotype was detected only a few times. Its antigen is unidentified. A much larger clone differs from this one at a single base, so this may be a read error.

The origin of this receptor is a woman older than 75 in good health. The chain is built from TRBV11-1 and TRBJ2-5; 11 positions match TRBD2. Sequencing was done on a sample of blood. The CDR3 is CASSFPGLAANEQYF. DNA of the CDR3: TGTGCCAGCAGCTTTCCGGGACTAGCGGCCAATGAGCAGTACTTC.